Following are 10 T cell receptor beta chains from one sample sequenced in a study of blood T cell repertoires in COVID-19. Some clones are missing from TCRdb's copy, which holds only in-frame ones; the method was immunoSEQ multiplex PCR. The repertoire holds about 220,000 clones, with roughly 85% as singletons. The sample consisted of peripheral blood. All receptors come from a man aged 25-45 years who had recovered from COVID-19.

A few counts support this clone. The rearrangement joins TRBV27 to TRBJ2-7; tentatively, D is TRBD1 (6 bases). The CDR3 length is 11 residues. The V end was cut by 5 bases, the J end by 4 bases, with 6 bases between. Germline lookup yields CDR1 MNHEY and CDR2 SMNVEV (reference sequence). The chain's CDR3 is CASSQGYEQYF. As DNA, the CDR3 is TGTGCCAGCAGTCAGGGGTACGAGCAGTACTTC.

The chain has TRBV2 and TRBJ2-3, with TRBD2 matching 7 bases. V was pared by 8 bases and J by 2 bases, with 10 bases of the junction left unmatched. The CDR3 loop spans 15 amino acids. CDR1 and CDR2 from the germline V gene are SNHLY and FYNNEI. CDR3 in DNA: TGTGCCAGCTCGTCCAACGGGGGGTCCACAGATACGCAGTATTTT. This codes for CASSSNGGSTDTQYF. The full variable domain, completed using reference TRBV2 and TRBJ2-3, is EPEVTQTPSHQVTQMGQEVILRCVPISNHLYFYWYRQILGQKVEFLVSFYNNEISEKSEIFDDQFSVERPDGSNFTLKIRSTKLEDSAMYFCASSSNGGSTDTQYFGPGTRLTVL.

The J gene is TRBJ2-7, the V gene TRBV4-2, with D possibly TRBD1 on 5 matching bases. The germline CDR1 and CDR2 sequences are LGHNA and YNFKEQ. The CDR3 is 15 amino acids. Trimming took off 5 bases at V and 2 bases at J, with 16 bases between the two ends. CDR3 sequence (DNA): TGTGCCAGCAGCTCCACAGGTAGAAACGCCTACGAGCAGTACTTC. It is translated as CASSSTGRNAYEQYF.

V gene TRBV19 combines with J gene TRBJ2-1, with TRBD2 matching over 10 bases. The germline gives CDR1 LNHDA, CDR2 SQIVND (reference sequence). Germline trimming cut 4 bases from V and 8 bases from J; bases unmatched to any gene: 14. This CDR3 is built from 17 residues. The CDR3 region has the DNA TGTGCCAGTAGTAGCCCCGGGGAGAGCGGGGGGGCACATGAGCAGTTCTTC. It specifies CASSSPGESGGAHEQFF.

This sequence joins TRBV30 and TRBJ1-1, with 7 bases aligning to TRBD1. Germline trimming cut 3 bases from V and 8 bases from J; bases unmatched to any gene: 3. In germline, CDR1 is GTSNPN, CDR2 SVGIG (reference sequence). The CDR3 totals 11 residues. DNA of the CDR3: TGTGCCTGGAGCCCGGGACAGGAAGCTTTCTTT. The encoded protein is CAWSPGQEAFF.

This chain connects TRBV4-2 to TRBJ2-7; 8 bases are shared with TRBD2. The CDR3 spans 15 residues. V was pared by 0 bases and J by 6 bases, with 7 bases of the junction left unmatched. Germline V gene sequence: CDR1 LGHNA, CDR2 YNFKEQ. The CDR3 DNA is TGTGCCAGCAGCCAAGATGTCCGGGGGGGCCGCGAGCAGTACTTC. Residues: CASSQDVRGGREQYF.

This rearrangement joins TRBV27 to TRBJ1-1, with 9 bases identical to TRBD1. CDR1 MNHEY and CDR2 SMNVEV come from the germline V gene (reference sequence). CDR3 length: 14 residues. The V segment lost 6 bases and the J segment 4 bases; nucleotides outside the gene matches: 6. The CDR3 bases are TGTGCCAGCAGCCTAGGGACAGGGTTCACTGAAGCTTTCTTT. It translates to CASSLGTGFTEAFF.

Of note for this clone: Other nucleotide sequences in the sample specify the same CDR3. This chain connects TRBV12-3 or TRBV12-4 to TRBJ1-2; 7 bases line up with TRBD1. V was pared by 2 bases and J by 8 bases, with 2 bases of the junction left unmatched. This CDR3 region has 12 residues. CDR3 sequence reads: CASSLQGEGYTF. The CDR3 DNA sequence: TGTGCCAGCAGTTTACAGGGGGAGGGCTACACCTTC.

V usage is TRBV4-2 and J usage is TRBJ2-4; D perhaps matches TRBD1 (6 bases). Germline V CDR1 and CDR2: LGHNA, YNFKEQ. The CDR3 totals 17 residues. V was clipped by 0 bases and J by 0 bases, with 12 bases between them. CDR3 nucleotide sequence: TGTGCCAGCAGCCAAGAGGTGACAGGATTAGCCAAAAACATTCAGTACTTC. This translates into CASSQEVTGLAKNIQYF.

This chain links TRBV12-3 or TRBV12-4 with TRBJ1-1; D perhaps matches TRBD1 (6 bases). CDR3 length: 12 amino acids. The V gene lost 5 bases and the J gene lost 4 bases, with 8 bases spanning the gap. This CDR3 reads CASSTGSTEAFF. CDR3 coding DNA: TGTGCCAGCAGTACAGGGAGCACTGAAGCTTTCTTT.